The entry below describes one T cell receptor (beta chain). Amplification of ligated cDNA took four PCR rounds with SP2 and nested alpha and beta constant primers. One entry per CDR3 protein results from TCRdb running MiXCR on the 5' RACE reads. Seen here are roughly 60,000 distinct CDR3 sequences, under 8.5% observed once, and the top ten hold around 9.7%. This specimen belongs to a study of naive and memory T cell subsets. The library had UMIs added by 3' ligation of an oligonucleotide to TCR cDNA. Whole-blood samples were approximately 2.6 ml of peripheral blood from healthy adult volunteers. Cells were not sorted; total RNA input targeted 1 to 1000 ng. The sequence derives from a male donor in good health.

CDR3 sequence: CASSSPGLEAETQYF. The CDR3 nucleotides are TGCGCCAGCAGCTCACCGGGACTAGAGGCGGAGACCCAGTACTTC. The chain joins TRBV5-1 to TRBJ2-5; 8 nucleotides match TRBD2. The CDR3 consists of 15 residues. Trimming cost V 3 bases and J 5 bases; bases outside gene matches: 9. Germline CDR1 SGHRS, CDR2 YFSETQ. The variable domain in full, with the rest retrieved from reference TRBV5-1 and TRBJ2-5, is KAGVTQTPRYLIKTRGQQVTLSCSPISGHRSVSWYQQTPGQGLQFLFEYFSETQRNKGNFPGRFSGRQFSNSRSEMNVSTLELGDSALYLCASSSPGLEAETQYFGPGTRLLVL.